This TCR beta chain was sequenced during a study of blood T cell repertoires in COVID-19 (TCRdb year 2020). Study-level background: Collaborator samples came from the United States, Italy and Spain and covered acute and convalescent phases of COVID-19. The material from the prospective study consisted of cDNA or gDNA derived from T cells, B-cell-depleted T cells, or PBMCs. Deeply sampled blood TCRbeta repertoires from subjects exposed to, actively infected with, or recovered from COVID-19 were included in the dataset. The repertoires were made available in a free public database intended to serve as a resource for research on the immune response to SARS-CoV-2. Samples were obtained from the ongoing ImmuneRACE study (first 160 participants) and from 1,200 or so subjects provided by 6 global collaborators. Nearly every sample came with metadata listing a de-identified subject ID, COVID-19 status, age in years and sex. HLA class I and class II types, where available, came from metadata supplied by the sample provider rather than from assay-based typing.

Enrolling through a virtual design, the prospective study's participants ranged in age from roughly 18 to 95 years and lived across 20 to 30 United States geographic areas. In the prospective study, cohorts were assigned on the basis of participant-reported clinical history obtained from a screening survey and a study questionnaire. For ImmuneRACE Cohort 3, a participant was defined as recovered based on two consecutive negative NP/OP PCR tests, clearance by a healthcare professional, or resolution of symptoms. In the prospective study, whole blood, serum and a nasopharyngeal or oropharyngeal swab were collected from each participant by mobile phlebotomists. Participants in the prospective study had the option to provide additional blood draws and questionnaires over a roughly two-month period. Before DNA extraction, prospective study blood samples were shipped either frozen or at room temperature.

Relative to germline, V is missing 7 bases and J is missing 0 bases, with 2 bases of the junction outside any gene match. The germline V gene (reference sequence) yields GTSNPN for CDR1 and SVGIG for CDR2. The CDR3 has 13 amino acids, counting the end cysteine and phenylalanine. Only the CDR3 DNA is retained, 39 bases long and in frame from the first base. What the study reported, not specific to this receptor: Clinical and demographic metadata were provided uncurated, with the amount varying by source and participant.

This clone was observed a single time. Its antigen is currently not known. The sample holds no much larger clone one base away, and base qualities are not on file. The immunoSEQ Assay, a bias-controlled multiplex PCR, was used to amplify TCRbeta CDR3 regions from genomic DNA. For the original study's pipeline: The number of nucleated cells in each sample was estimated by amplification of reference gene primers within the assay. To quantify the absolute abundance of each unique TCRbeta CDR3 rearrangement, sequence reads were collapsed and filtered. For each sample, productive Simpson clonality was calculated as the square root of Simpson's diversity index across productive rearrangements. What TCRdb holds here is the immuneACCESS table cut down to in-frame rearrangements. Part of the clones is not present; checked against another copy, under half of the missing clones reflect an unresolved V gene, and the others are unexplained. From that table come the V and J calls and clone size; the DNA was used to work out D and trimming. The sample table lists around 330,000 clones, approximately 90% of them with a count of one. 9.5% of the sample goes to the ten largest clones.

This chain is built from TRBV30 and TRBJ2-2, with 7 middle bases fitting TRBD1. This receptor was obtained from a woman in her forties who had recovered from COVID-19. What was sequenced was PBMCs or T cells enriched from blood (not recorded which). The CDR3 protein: CASGTANTGELFF. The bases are TGTGCCTCCGGGACAGCGAACACCGGGGAGCTGTTTTTT.